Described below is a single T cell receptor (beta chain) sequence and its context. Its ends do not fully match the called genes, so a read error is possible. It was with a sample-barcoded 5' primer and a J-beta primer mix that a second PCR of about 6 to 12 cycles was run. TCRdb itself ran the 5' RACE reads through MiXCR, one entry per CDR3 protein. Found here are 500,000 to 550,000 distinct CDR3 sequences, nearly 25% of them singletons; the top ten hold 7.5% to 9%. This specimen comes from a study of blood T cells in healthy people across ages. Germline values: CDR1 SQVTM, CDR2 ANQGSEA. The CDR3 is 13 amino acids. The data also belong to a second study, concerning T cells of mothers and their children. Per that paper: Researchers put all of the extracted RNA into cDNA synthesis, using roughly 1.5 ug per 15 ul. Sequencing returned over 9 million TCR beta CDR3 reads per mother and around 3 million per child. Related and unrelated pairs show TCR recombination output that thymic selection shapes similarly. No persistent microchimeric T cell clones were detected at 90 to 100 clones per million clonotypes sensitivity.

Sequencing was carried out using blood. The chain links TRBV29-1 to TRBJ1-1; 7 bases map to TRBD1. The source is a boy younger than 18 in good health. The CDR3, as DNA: TGCAGCGTTGCCTCCAGGGGGAACGCTGAAGCTTTCTTT. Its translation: CSVASRGNAEAFF.